This TCR beta chain originates from a study of T-cell memory formation after mild COVID-19. Study information: Clusters were largely donor specific. General study results and limits: The finding that pre-infection memory included some responding clones suggested that cross-reactive memory joined. Day 37-peaking second-wave clones had unconfirmed SARS-CoV-2 specificity. Contracting clones from day 15 to 85 showed balanced CD4/CD8; later expanders favored CD4+.

Germline V gene sequence: CDR1 MNHEY, CDR2 SMNVEV (reference sequence). This CDR3 contains 13 residues. Trimming pared 8 bases from V and 2 bases from J, leaving 12 bases between. TCRdb recomputed calls from the 5' RACE reads with MiXCR, one row per CDR3 protein. This table has some 260,000 distinct CDR3 sequences, less than 20% appearing once. To note about this clonotype: The antigen remains unidentified.

The rearrangement uses TRBV27 and TRBJ1-1; D might be TRBD1 (5 bases). The receptor's source is a young man who had mild COVID-19 (a few samples of this study predate the infection). Cell type and time point are not known. Sequenced: PBMCs or a T cell subset sorted from them (not recorded which). CDR3 region: CASGTGANTEAFF. The CDR3, as DNA: TGTGCCAGCGGAACCGGGGCCAACACTGAAGCTTTCTTT.